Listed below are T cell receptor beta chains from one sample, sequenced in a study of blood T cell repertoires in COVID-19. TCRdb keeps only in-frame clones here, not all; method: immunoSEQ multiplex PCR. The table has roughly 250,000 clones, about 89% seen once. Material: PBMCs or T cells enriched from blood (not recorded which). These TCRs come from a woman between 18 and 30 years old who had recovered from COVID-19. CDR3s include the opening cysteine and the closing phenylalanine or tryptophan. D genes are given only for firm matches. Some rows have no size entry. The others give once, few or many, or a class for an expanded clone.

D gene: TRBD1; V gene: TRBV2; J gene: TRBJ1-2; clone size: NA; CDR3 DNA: TGTGCCAGCAAAGGGACAGGGCTCAACTATGGCTACACCTTC; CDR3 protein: CASKGTGLNYGYTF
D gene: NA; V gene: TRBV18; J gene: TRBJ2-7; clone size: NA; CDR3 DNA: TGTGCCAGCTCACCGCGCGAGCTCTCCTACGAGCAGTACTTC; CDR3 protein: CASSPRELSYEQYF
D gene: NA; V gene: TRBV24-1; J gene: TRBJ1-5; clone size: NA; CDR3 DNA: TGTGCCACCTCAGACAGAAACAATCAGCCCCAGCATTTT; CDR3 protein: CATSDRNNQPQHF
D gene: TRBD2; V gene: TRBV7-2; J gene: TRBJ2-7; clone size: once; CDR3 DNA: TGTGCCAGCAGCTTAGCGTTGTCTAGCGGGGGGGCCGGGAACGAGCAGTACTTC; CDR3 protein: CASSLALSSGGAGNEQYF
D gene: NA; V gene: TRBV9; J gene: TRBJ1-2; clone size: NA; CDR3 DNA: TGTGCCAGCAGCGTAGCTGGCAGGGGTCATCTCTATGGCTACACCTTC; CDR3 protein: CASSVAGRGHLYGYTF
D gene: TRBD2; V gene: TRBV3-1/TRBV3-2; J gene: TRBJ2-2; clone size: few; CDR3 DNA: TGTGCCAGCAGCCACCTCCCGGGACTAGCGGGAAGGCGAACCGGGGAGCTGTTTTTT; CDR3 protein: CASSHLPGLAGRRTGELFF
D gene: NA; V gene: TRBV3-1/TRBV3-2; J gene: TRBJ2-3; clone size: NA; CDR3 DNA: TGTGCCAGCAGCCAAGACGCGAACACAGATACGCAGTATTTT; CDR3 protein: CASSQDANTDTQYF
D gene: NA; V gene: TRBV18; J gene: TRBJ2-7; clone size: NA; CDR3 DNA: TGTGCCAGCTCACCACCCTCCTATTTCGAGCAGTACTTC; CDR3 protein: CASSPPSYFEQYF
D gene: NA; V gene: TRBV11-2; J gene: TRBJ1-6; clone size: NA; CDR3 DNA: TGTGCCAGCAGTTTCGGGGTCATGTGG; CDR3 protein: CASSFGVMW
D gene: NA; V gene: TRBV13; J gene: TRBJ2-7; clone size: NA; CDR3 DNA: TGTGCCAGCAGCGTGAGCTCCTACGAGCAGTACTTC; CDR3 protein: CASSVSSYEQYF
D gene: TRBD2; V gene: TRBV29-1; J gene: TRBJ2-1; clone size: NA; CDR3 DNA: TGCAGCGTTGAAGATCTGGGCGGGAGCTCCTACAATGAGCAGTTCTTC; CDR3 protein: CSVEDLGGSSYNEQFF
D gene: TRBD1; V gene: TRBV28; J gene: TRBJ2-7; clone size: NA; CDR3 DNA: TGTGCCAGCAGGGGACAGGGTCCCCAATACGAGCAGTACTTC; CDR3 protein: CASRGQGPQYEQYF
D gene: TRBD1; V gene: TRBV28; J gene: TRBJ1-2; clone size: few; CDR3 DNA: TGTGCCAGCAGCCAGACAGGGGGCGCAGGCTATGGCTACACCTTC; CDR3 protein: CASSQTGGAGYGYTF
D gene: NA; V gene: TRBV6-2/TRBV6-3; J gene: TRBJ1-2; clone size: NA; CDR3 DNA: TGTGCCAGCAGTTACTCGATGACGGGTTCTGGCTACACCTTC; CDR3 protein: CASSYSMTGSGYTF
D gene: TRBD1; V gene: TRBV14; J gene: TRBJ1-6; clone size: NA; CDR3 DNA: TGTGCCAGCAGCCAAGAGGGACAGGGAAGTTCACCCCTCCACTTT; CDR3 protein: CASSQEGQGSSPLHF
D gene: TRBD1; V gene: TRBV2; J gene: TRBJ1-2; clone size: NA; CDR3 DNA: TGTGCCAGCAGTGAAGCTCAGGGGGCAACCTATGGCTACACCTTC; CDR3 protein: CASSEAQGATYGYTF
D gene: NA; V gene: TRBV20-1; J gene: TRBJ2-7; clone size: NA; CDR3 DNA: TGCAGTGCTAGTCTCGGGCCCTACCAAGCGGGTACCTACGAGCAGTACTTC; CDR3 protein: CSASLGPYQAGTYEQYF
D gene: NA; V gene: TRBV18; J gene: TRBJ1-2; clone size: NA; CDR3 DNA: TGTGCCAGCTCACCCCTGCAGGATGGCGATGGCTACACCTTC; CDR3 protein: CASSPLQDGDGYTF
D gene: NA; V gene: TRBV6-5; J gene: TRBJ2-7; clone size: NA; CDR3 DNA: TGTGCCAGCAGACCAGGGGTTTTGGACGAGCAGTACTTC; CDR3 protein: CASRPGVLDEQYF
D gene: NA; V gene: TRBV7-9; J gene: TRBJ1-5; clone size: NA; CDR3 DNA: TGTGCCAGCAGCTCACCACAGGGCCAGCCCCAGCATTTT; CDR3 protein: CASSSPQGQPQHF
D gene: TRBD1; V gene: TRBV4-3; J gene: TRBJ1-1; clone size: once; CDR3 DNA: TGCGCCAGCAGCCGCGGACAGGGGAGTTACACTGAAGCTTTCTTT; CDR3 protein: CASSRGQGSYTEAFF
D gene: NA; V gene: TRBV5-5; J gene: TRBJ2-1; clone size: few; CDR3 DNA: TGTGCCAGCAGCTTGGTTGGTCCAAGGAGCTCCTACAATGAGCAGTTCTTC; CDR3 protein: CASSLVGPRSSYNEQFF
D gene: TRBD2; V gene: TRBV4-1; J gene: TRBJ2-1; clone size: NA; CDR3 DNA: TGCGCCAGCAGCCAAGATCCGGGGGGGGACTTTCGGGAGCAGTTCTTC; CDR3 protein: CASSQDPGGDFREQFF
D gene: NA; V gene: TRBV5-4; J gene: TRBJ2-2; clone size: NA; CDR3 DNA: TGTGCCAGCAGCGAGAAACGGGTCGGGGAGCTGTTTTTT; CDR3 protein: CASSEKRVGELFF
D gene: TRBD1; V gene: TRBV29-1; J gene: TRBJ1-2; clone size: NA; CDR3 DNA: TGCAGCGTTCGGACAGGGAACTATGGCTACACCTTC; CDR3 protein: CSVRTGNYGYTF
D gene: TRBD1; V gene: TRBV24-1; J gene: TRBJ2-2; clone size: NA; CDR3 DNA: TGTGCCACCAGTGATTCCTCCTGGGGACAGGGAAAGGCCGGGGAGCTGTTTTTT; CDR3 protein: CATSDSSWGQGKAGELFF
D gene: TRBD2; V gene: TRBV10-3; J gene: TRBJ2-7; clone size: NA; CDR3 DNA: TGTGCCATCAGTGTAGCGGGAGGGCCAAAACAGTACTTC; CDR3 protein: CAISVAGGPKQYF
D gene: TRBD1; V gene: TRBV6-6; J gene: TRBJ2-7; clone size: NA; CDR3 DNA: TGTGCCAGCAGTTACTGGGACAGAAGGGGCGAGCAGTACTTC; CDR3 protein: CASSYWDRRGEQYF
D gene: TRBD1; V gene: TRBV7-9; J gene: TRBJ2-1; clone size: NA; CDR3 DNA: TGTGCCAGCAGCTTAGTAGGACAGGGGAACGGTAATGAGCAGTTCTTC; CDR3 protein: CASSLVGQGNGNEQFF
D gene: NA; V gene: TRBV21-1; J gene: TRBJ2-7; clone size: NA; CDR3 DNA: TGTGCCAGCAGCCTCCCGGGGACAGGGACCTACGAGCAGTACTTC; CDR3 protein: CASSLPGTGTYEQYF
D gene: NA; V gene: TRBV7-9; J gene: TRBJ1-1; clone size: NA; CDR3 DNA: TGTGCCAGCAGCTTAGGGCAGGGGCAGGCTGAAGCTTTCTTT; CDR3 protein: CASSLGQGQAEAFF
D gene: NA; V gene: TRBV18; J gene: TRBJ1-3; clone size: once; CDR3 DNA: TGTGCCAGCTCGCCTAATTCGATCGGGATAGTAAGCTCTGGAAACACCATATATTTT; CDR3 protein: CASSPNSIGIVSSGNTIYF
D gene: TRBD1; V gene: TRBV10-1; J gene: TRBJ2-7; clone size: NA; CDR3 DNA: TGCGCCAGCAGTGAGAGGACAGGGGGCTCCTACGAGCAGTACTTC; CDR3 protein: CASSERTGGSYEQYF
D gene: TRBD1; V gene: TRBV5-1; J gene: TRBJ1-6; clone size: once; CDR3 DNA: TGCGCCAGCAGCCCAACCCCGGGACAGGGGGCGAGTTCACCCCTCCACTTT; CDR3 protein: CASSPTPGQGASSPLHF
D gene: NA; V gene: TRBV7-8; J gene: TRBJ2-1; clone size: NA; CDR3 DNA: TGTGCCAGCAGCCCGGGGAGGCAGACCAACAATGAGCAGTTCTTC; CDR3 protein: CASSPGRQTNNEQFF
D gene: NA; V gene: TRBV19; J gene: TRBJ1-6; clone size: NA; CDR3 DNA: TGTGCCAGTAGCCGAGGCGGCTCCTATAATTCACCCCTCCACTTT; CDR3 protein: CASSRGGSYNSPLHF
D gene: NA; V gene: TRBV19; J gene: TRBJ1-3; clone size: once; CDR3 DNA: TGTGCCAGTACCGTTTACGAGACTGGAAACACCATATATTTT; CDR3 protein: CASTVYETGNTIYF